This TCR beta chain stems from a study of beta chain features in type 1 diabetes. CD4+ cells of the naive, central memory, regulatory and stem cell-like memory types were sorted via CD45RO/CCR7/CD25/CD127/CD95/CD27. Notes on the study in general: TCRB CDR3s from Type 1 diabetes patients were moderately but significantly shorter in all four CD4+ subsets.

Reverse transcription of all isolated RNA meant that expressed TCRB transcripts were sequenced. The table came from immunoSEQ multiplex PCR; TCRdb's copy has only in-frame clones and leaves some out. Of 250,000 to 350,000 clones in the sample, approximately 14% were seen once. Concerning this clone: The antigen is undetermined.

The clonotype was recovered from a young man in good health. Sequenced sample: central memory CD4+ T cells from blood.

The CDR3 region is CSAGTVHEQYF. CDR3 nucleotides: TGCAGCGCGGGGACGGTCCACGAGCAGTACTTC. The V gene is TRBV29-1, the J gene TRBJ2-7; D may correspond to TRBD1 or TRBD2 (5 bases each). Trimming took 7 bases from V and 5 from J, leaving 12 bases between them. CDR3 length: 11 amino acids. CDR1 is SQVTM and CDR2 is ANQGSEA in the germline V gene.